One T cell receptor beta chain is described in this entry. Germline V gives CDR1 MNHEY, CDR2 SVGAGI. V shed 4 bases and J shed 2 bases, with 15 bases lying between them. This CDR3 is built from 15 residues. TCR beta chains were sequenced at survey level with immunoSEQ. TCRdb's table, derived via immunoSEQ multiplex PCR, lists solely in-frame clones and lacks some. The table includes approximately 53,000 clones, approximately 95% detected once. The rearrangement uses TRBV6-5 and TRBJ2-7, with D unresolved. Sequencing was performed on PBMCs. This clonotype was obtained from a man between 35 and 55 years old with rheumatoid arthritis. The CDR3 coding sequence is TGTGCCAGCAGTTCCCATCTAGGGTCCACCTACGAGCAGTACTTC. It translates to CASSSHLGSTYEQYF.